What follows are 10 T cell receptor beta chains derived from one specimen sequenced in a study of CD8 T cells in ankylosing spondylitis. TCRdb reprocessed the 5' RACE reads via MiXCR and lists one record per CDR3 protein. The sample shows around 300,000 distinct CDR3 sequences, 14% to 15% of them seen only once. The specimen was blood, either unsorted or a sorted T cell fraction (not recorded which). These receptors all stem from a male donor with ankylosing spondylitis or in good health (not recorded which).

The chain has TRBV7-2 and TRBJ2-1; D gene uncertain. V lost 1 base, J lost 4 bases, and 11 bases lay in between. CDR1 SGHTA and CDR2 FQGNSA come from the germline V gene. The CDR3 has 15 amino acids. Here the CDR3 reads CASSLGGYGYNEQFF. DNA of the CDR3: TGTGCCAGCAGCTTAGGTGGTTACGGTTACAATGAGCAGTTCTTC.

This clonotype was seen a few times. This sequence joins TRBV5-1 and TRBJ2-1, with TRBD2 matching over 10 bases. V shed 3 bases, J shed 5 bases, and the junction held 5 bases outside the gene matches. Germline V gene lookup returns CDR1 SGHRS and CDR2 YFSETQ. The CDR3 extends over 15 amino acids. CDR3 loop: CASSSLAGSHNEQFF. CDR3 nucleotide sequence: TGCGCCAGCAGCTCACTAGCGGGGTCTCACAATGAGCAGTTCTTC.

A few counts support this clonotype. The genes are TRBV4-1 and TRBJ2-3, with 8 bases identical to TRBD2. The germline gives CDR1 MGHRA, CDR2 YSYEKL. V trimming: 5 bases; J trimming: 7 bases; junction bases outside the gene matches: 8. The CDR3 covers 14 residues. For the CDR3, the DNA is TGCGCCAGCAGCTCATCGGGACTAGGAAATACGCAGTATTTT. Its protein product is CASSSSGLGNTQYF.

The chain combines TRBV5-1 with TRBJ2-2, with TRBD2 matching over 7 bases. The CDR3 sequence is 15 residues long. The germline CDR1 and CDR2 sequences are SGHRS and YFSETQ. J lost 0 bases, V lost 4 bases, and 3 bases had no gene match. This CDR3 reads CASSTGTTNTGELFF. The CDR3 DNA is TGCGCCAGCAGCACCGGGACTACGAACACCGGGGAGCTGTTTTTT.

This rearrangement joins TRBV20-1 to TRBJ2-1; D gene ambiguous. Germline values: CDR1 DFQATT, CDR2 SNEGSKA (reference sequence). Trimming took 6 bases from V and 4 from J, leaving 13 bases between them. The CDR3 sequence is 13 residues long. CDR3: CSALGRAYNEQFF. The CDR3 DNA sequence: TGCAGTGCCCTCGGGCGAGCTTACAATGAGCAGTTCTTC.

There are a few counts of this clonotype. The V and J genes are TRBV5-1 and TRBJ1-4, with D unresolved. Germline CDR1 SGHRS, CDR2 YFSETQ. Trimming removed 4 bases at V and 8 bases at J, with 12 bases between. This CDR3 is 13 amino acids long. The CDR3 coding sequence is TGCGCCAGCAGCCCCAGGATATCCGAAAAACTGTTTTTT. Translation: CASSPRISEKLFF.

The rearrangement joins TRBV19 to TRBJ2-1; TRBD2 matches at 10 bases. The trim removed 4 bases at V and 10 bases at J, leaving 10 bases unmatched. This CDR3 has 15 residues. Germline assignment: CDR1 LNHDA and CDR2 SQIVND (reference sequence). The CDR3 region has the DNA TGTGCCAGTAGTAATCCTAGCGGGAGAGGCAGGGAGCAGTTCTTC. This codes for CASSNPSGRGREQFF.

The chain links TRBV11-2 to TRBJ2-2, with D hard to call. Trimming cost V 0 bases and J 2 bases, with 4 bases left between them. The CDR3 loop spans 14 amino acids. CDR1 and CDR2 from the germline V gene are SGHAT and FQNNGV. The chain's CDR3 is CASSLERNTGELFF. In DNA form, the CDR3 reads TGTGCCAGCAGCTTAGAGAGAAACACCGGGGAGCTGTTTTTT.

This chain uses TRBV20-1 with TRBJ2-1; D remains ambiguous. The V gene's germline CDR1 is DFQATT and CDR2 SNEGSKA (reference sequence). Trimming left V 3 bases short and J 1 base short, with 10 bases between. The CDR3 is made up of 14 amino acids. CDR3 coding DNA: TGCAGTGCTAGTGACTTGTTATCCTACAATGAGCAGTTCTTC. As protein: CSASDLLSYNEQFF.

This chain joins TRBV29-1 and TRBJ2-3; 8 nucleotides line up with TRBD1. Germline assignment: CDR1 SQVTM and CDR2 ANQGSEA. This CDR3 is built from 14 residues. V lost 3 bases and J lost 0; bases outside the gene matches: 2. Here the CDR3 reads CSVDRGQSTDTQYF. The CDR3 bases are TGCAGCGTTGACAGGGGGCAGAGCACAGATACGCAGTATTTT.